This TCR beta chain was profiled in a study of cytomegalovirus exposure and HLA in healthy donors. The wider study: There were over 350 genotyped donors. Of these, about 80% fell in the genetic ancestry cluster associated with self-reported Caucasian donors.

CDR1 is SGHRS, CDR2 YFSETQ, per germline. The V gene lost 0 bases and the J gene lost 8 bases, with 17 bases spanning the gap. This CDR3 comprises 15 residues. About this clone itself: Its antigen is still unknown.

Study findings and constraints: Within an earlier analysis, most TCR beta V segments proved productive either about 90% or about 30% of the time.

Donors likely had unrecorded immune exposures despite being nominally healthy when sampled. PCR primers comprised 60 Vbeta and 13 Jbeta primers. TCRdb keeps only in-frame clones here, not all; method: immunoSEQ multiplex PCR. In the table there are more than 90,000 clones, 69% of which are singletons. This clonotype was obtained from a man in his forties or fifties in good health and CMV-seronegative. V usage is TRBV5-1 and J usage is TRBJ1-2, with TRBD1 as a possible D gene (5 bases). Sequences were obtained from PBMCs. CDR3 DNA sequence: TGCGCCAGCAGCTTGGCAGGGCGGGATGCTTGGGGCTACACCTTC. It translates to CASSLAGRDAWGYTF.